A single T cell receptor beta chain is shown here with its context. Antigen: not known. The entry originates in a study of memory B cells and T cells in multiple sclerosis. Germline loops: CDR1 SGHDT, CDR2 YYEEEE. This CDR3 comprises 16 residues. Between the trimmed V and J ends, which lost 0 bases and 8 bases, there was a span of 20 bases. After stimulus-free culture, autoproliferating CFSE-dim and non-proliferating CFSE-high T cells were sequenced separately. Approximately 5x10^7 CFSE-labeled PBMCs were cultured less than 8 days unstimulated, then replicate wells were pooled. The protocol was immunoSEQ multiplex PCR, while the TCRdb copy is restricted to in-frame clones and leaves out a portion. The sample yields over 35,000 clones, almost 85% seen once. General study results and limits: Clone-set sizes differed between compartments, so shared clonotype counts needed normalization.

The rearrangement uses TRBV5-6 and TRBJ1-2; no reliable D call. Sequences were obtained from PBMCs from blood kept in culture. The receptor was isolated from a human donor with multiple sclerosis. The CDR3 coding sequence is TGTGCCAGCAGCTTGGAGATACTAGAAGGTTGGGCAGGCTACACCTTC. This encodes CASSLEILEGWAGYTF. Full variable domain (remainder filled in from reference TRBV5-6 and TRBJ1-2): DAGVTQSPTHLIKTRGQQVTLRCSPKSGHDTVSWYQQALGQGPQFIFQYYEEEERQRGNFPDRFSGHQFPNYSSELNVNALLLGDSALYLCASSLEILEGWAGYTFGSGTRLTVV.